This entry is about one T cell receptor (beta chain). Germline trimming cut 2 bases from V and 0 bases from J; bases unmatched to any gene: 20. CDR1 and CDR2 from the germline V gene are LGHDT and YNNKEL (reference sequence). CDR3 length equals 22 residues. This sample is drawn from a study of blood T cell repertoires in COVID-19. The repertoire was sequenced with immunoSEQ multiplex PCR; TCRdb's copy has only in-frame clones and lacks some. The sample consists of about 370,000 clones, more than 85% of them appearing once. This clonotype originated in a woman in her thirties or forties who had been exposed to COVID-19. The gene calls are TRBV3-1 (or the pseudogene TRBV3-2) and TRBJ1-4; 8 positions match TRBD1. Sequenced material: PBMCs or T cells enriched from blood (not recorded which). The CDR3 DNA reads as TGTGCCAGCAGCCAATTCTCCCCCGGACAGGGCGTAAGTTGGACAACTAATGAAAAACTGTTTTTT. Translating it yields CASSQFSPGQGVSWTTNEKLFF.